Shown below are 5 T cell receptor beta chains from a single sample sequenced in a study of blood T cells in healthy people across ages. Sample-barcoded 5' priming and a J-beta primer mix drove a second PCR of about 7 to 11 cycles. From the 5' RACE reads, TCRdb called clonotypes with MiXCR, one entry per CDR3 protein. The table has some 1.1 million distinct CDR3 sequences, approximately 38% seen once; the top ten hold about an eighth. Sample: blood. These receptors were obtained from a man aged 18 to 29 in good health.

This clonotype was seen only a few times. V is TRBV4-3 and J is TRBJ2-1, with D tentatively TRBD1 (5 bases). CDR3 size: 15 residues. V was trimmed by 5 bases and J by 5 bases, leaving 16 bases between them. Germline loops: CDR1 LGHNA, CDR2 YSLEER. CDR3 region: CASSGVWQGNNEQFF. CDR3 bases: TGCGCCAGCAGCGGCGTTTGGCAGGGAAACAATGAGCAGTTCTTC.

A few counts support this clonotype. J is TRBJ1-5 and V is TRBV27; maybe TRBD1 (5 bases). In germline, CDR1 is MNHEY, CDR2 SMNVEV (reference sequence). This CDR3 contains 14 residues. V lost 5 bases and J 7 bases, leaving 15 bases between the germline ends. DNA for the CDR3: TGTGCCAGCAGTCCCCCGGGGCAGATACAGCCCCAGCATTTT. Protein sequence: CASSPPGQIQPQHF.

This clonotype was picked up a small number of times. V is TRBV12-3 or TRBV12-4 and J is TRBJ2-2; 9 bases match TRBD1. The CDR3 is made up of 16 amino acids. After removal of 6 bases from V and 1 base from J, the junction contained 6 bases not matched to a gene. The CDR3 reads CASSPGQGGNTGELFF. The CDR3 region has the DNA TGTGCCAGCAGCCCGGGACAGGGAGGGAACACCGGGGAGCTGTTTTTT.

The CDR3 DNA reads as TGTGCCAGCACCCCGACAGGGAGCCTCTCTGGAAACACCATATATTTT. Translating gives CASTPTGSLSGNTIYF. J is TRBJ1-3 and V is TRBV28; 7 bases are shared with TRBD1. Germline lookup yields CDR1 MDHEN and CDR2 SYDVKM. Germline trimming cut 7 bases from V and 0 bases from J; bases unmatched to any gene: 9. CDR3 length: 16 amino acids.

The rearrangement joins TRBV2 to TRBJ2-3; D unresolved. The CDR3 contains 17 residues. Germline CDR1 and CDR2: SNHLY and FYNNEI. Trimming removed 0 bases at V and 2 bases at J, with 15 bases between. The CDR3 bases are TGTGCCAGCAGTGAAGCCATGGGTTTGATCCTCACAGATACGCAGTATTTT. This translates into CASSEAMGLILTDTQYF. Looking up the rest from reference TRBV2 and TRBJ2-3 gives the full variable domain: EPEVTQTPSHQVTQMGQEVILRCVPISNHLYFYWYRQILGQKVEFLVSFYNNEISEKSEIFDDQFSVERPDGSNFTLKIRSTKLEDSAMYFCASSEAMGLILTDTQYFGPGTRLTVL.